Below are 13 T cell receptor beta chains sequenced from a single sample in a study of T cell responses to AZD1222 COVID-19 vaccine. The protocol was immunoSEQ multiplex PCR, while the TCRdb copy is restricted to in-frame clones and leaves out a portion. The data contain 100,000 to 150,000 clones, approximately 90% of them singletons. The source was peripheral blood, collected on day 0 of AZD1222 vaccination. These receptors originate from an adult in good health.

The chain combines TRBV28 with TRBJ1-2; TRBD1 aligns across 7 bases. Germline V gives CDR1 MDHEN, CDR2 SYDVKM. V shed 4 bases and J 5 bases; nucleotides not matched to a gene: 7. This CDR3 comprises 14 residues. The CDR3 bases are TGTGCCAGCAGTTCAACAGGGGTGGAGTATGGCTACACCTTC. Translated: CASSSTGVEYGYTF.

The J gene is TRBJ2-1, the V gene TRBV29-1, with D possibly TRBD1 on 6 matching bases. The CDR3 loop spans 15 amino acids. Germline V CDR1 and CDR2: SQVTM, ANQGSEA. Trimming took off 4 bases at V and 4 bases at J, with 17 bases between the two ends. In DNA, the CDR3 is TGCAGCGTTGGTGAGGACAGAAACACTTACAATGAGCAGTTCTTC. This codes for CSVGEDRNTYNEQFF.

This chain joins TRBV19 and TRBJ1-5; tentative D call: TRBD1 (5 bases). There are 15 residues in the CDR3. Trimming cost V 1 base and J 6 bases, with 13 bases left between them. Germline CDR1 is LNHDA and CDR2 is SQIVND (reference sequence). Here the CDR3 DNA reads TGTGCCAGTAGTATAGGGCGCCCTGGGGGTCAGCCCCAGCATTTT. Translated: CASSIGRPGGQPQHF.

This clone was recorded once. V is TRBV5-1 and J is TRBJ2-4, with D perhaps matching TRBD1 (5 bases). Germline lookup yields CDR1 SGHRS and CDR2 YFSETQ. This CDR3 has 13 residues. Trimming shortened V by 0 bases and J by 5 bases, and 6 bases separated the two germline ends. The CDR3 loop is CASSLVGENIQYF. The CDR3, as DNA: TGCGCCAGCAGCTTGGTAGGGGAAAACATTCAGTACTTC.

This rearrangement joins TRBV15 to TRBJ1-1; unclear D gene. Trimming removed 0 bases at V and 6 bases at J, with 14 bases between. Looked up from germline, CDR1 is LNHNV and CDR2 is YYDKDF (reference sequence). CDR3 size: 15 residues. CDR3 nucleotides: TGTGCCACCAGCAGAGATCTGGCCAGGTGGGCTGAAGCTTTCTTT. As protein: CATSRDLARWAEAFF. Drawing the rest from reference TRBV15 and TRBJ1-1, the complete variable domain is DAMVIQNPRYQVTQFGKPVTLSCSQTLNHNVMYWYQQKSSQAPKLLFHYYDKDFNNEADTPDNFQSRRPNTSFCFLDIRSPGLGDTAMYLCATSRDLARWAEAFFGQGTRLTVV.

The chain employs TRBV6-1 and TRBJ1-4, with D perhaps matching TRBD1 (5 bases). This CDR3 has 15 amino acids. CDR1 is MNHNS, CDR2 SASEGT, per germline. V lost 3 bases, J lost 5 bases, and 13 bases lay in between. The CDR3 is CASSDLSGGNEKLFF. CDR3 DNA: TGTGCCAGCAGTGATTTAAGCGGGGGGAATGAAAAACTGTTTTTT.

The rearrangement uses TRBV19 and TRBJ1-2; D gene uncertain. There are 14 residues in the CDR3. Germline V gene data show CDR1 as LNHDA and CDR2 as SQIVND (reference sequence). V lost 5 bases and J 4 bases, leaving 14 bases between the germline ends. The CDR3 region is CASSWRAGLYGYTF. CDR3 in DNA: TGTGCCAGTAGTTGGAGGGCAGGCCTCTATGGCTACACCTTC. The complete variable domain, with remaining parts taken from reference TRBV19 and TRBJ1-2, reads DGGITQSPKYLFRKEGQNVTLSCEQNLNHDAMYWYRQDPGQGLRLIYYSQIVNDFQKGDIAEGYSVSREKKESFPLTVTSAQKNPTAFYLCASSWRAGLYGYTFGSGTRLTVV.

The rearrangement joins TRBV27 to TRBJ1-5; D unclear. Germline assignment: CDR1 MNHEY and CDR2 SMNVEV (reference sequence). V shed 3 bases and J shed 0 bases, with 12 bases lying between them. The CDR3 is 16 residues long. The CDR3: CASSFCLWNSNQPQHF. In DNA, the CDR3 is TGTGCCAGCAGTTTCTGTCTATGGAATAGCAATCAGCCCCAGCATTTT.

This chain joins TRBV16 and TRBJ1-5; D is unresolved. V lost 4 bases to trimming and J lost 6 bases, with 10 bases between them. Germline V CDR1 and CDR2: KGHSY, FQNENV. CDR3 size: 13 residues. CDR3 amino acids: CASSPRPSQPQHF. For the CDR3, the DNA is TGTGCCAGCAGCCCCAGACCGAGTCAGCCCCAGCATTTT.

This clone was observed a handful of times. CDR3 coding DNA: TGCGCCAGCAGGGGGGACGGGAACACCGGGGAGCTGTTTTTT. This sequence encodes CASRGDGNTGELFF. The rearrangement links TRBV5-1 to TRBJ2-2, with D tentatively TRBD1 or TRBD2 (5 bases each). Trimming removed 5 bases from V and 1 base from J, with 9 bases in between. The CDR3 length is 14 residues. Looked up from germline, CDR1 is SGHRS and CDR2 is YFSETQ.

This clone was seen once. As DNA, the CDR3 is TGTGCCAGCGCGGCCGGTGGATCTTTAGCACCCCTCCACTTT. Protein: CASAAGGSLAPLHF. The genes are TRBV27 and TRBJ1-6; D is unresolved. V dropped 8 bases and J dropped 11 bases, with 19 bases sitting between them. Germline V gene data show CDR1 as MNHEY and CDR2 as SMNVEV (reference sequence). The length of the CDR3 is 14 residues.

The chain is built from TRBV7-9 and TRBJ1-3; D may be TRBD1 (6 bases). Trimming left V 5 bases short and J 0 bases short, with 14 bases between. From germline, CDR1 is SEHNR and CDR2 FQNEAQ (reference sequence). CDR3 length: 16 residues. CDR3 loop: CASSPIGGNSGNTIYF. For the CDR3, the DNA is TGTGCCAGCAGCCCCATAGGGGGGAACTCTGGAAACACCATATATTTT.

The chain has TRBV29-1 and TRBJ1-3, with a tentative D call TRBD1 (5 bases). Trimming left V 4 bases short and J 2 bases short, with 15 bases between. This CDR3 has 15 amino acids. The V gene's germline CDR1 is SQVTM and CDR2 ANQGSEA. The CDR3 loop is CSVVGPGGPGNTIYF. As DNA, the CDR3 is TGCAGCGTTGTGGGGCCCGGAGGGCCTGGAAACACCATATATTTT.